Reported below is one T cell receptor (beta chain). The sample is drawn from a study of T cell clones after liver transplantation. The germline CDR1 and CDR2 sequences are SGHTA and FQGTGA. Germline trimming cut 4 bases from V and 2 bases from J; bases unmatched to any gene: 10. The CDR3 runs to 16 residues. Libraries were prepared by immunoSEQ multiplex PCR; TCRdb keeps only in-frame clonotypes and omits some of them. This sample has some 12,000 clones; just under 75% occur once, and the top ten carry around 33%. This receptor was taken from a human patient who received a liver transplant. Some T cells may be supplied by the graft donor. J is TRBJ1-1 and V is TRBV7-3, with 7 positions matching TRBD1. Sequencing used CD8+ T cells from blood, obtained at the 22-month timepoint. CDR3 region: CASSSEGEGANTEAFF. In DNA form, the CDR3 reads TGTGCCAGCAGCTCAGAGGGGGAGGGGGCCAACACTGAAGCTTTCTTT.